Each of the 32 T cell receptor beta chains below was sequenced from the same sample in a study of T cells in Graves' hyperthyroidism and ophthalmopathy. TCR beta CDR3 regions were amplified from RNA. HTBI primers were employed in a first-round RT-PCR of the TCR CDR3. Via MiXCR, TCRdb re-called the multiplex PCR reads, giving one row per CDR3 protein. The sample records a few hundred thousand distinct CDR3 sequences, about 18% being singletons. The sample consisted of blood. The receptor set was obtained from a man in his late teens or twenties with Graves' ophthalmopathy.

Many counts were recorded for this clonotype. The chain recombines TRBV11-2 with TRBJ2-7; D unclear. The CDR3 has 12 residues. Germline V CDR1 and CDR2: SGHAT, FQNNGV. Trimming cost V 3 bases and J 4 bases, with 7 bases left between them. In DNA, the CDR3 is TGTGCCAGCAGCTTGACGTCGTACGAGCAGTACTTC. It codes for CASSLTSYEQYF.

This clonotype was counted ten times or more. Here the CDR3 reads CASSLRGAETQYF. The CDR3 bases are TGTGCCAGCAGCTTAAGGGGGGCGGAGACCCAGTACTTC. This rearrangement joins TRBV7-6 to TRBJ2-5; either TRBD1 or TRBD2 may supply D (6 bases each). Germline V gene lookup returns CDR1 SGHVS and CDR2 FNYEAQ. Trimming took 2 bases from V and 5 from J, leaving 9 bases between them. The CDR3 spans 13 residues.

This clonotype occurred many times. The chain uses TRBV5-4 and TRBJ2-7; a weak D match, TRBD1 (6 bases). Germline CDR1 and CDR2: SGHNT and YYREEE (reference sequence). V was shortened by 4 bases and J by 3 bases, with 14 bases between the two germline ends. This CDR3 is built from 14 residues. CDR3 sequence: CASSVPGQVYEQYF. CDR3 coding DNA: TGTGCCAGCAGCGTCCCGGGACAAGTCTACGAGCAGTACTTC.

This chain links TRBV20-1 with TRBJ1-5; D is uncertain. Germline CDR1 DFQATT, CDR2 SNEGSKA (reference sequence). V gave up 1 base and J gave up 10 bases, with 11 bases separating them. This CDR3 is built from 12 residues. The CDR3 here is CSARADPNPQHF. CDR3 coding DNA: TGCAGTGCTAGAGCCGACCCCAACCCCCAGCATTTT.

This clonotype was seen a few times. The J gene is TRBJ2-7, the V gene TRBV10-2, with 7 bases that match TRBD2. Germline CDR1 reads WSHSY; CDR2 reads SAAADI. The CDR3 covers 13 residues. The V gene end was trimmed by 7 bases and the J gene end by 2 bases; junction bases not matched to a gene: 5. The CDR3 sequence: CASIASGTYEQYF. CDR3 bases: TGCGCCAGCATAGCTAGCGGTACCTACGAGCAGTACTTC.

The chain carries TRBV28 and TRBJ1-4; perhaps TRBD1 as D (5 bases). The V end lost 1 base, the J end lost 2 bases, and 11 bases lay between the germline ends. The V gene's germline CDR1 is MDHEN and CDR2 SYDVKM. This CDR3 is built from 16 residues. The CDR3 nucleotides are TGTGCCAGCAGTTTATTGGAGGGGATGACTAATGAAAAACTGTTTTTT. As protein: CASSLLEGMTNEKLFF.

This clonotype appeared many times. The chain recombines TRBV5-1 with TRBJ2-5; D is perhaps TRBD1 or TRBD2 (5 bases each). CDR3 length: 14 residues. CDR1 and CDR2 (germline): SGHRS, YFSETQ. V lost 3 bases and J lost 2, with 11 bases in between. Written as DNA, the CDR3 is TGCGCCAGCAGCTCCGGGACGGGGCAAGAGACCCAGTACTTC. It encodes CASSSGTGQETQYF.

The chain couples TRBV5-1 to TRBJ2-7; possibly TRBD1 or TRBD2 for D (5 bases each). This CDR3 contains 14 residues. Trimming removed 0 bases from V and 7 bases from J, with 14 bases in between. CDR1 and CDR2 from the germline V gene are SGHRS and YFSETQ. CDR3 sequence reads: CASSLAQGGGEQYF. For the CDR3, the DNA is TGCGCCAGCAGCTTGGCCCAGGGTGGGGGAGAGCAGTACTTC.

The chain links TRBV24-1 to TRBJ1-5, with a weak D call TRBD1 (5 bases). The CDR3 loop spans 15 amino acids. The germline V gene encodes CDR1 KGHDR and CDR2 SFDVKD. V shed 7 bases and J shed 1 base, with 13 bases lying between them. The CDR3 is CATRPSGLSNQPQHF. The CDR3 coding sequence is TGTGCCACCAGACCCTCAGGGTTGAGCAATCAGCCCCAGCATTTT.

CDR3 DNA sequence: TGTGCCAGTAGTTTCTTCGCGTCCAGGGACAACTATAATTCACCCCTCCACTTT. Residues: CASSFFASRDNYNSPLHF. The chain links TRBV19 to TRBJ1-6, with TRBD1 as a possible D gene (6 bases). Trimming shortened V by 5 bases and J by 3 bases, and 20 bases separated the two germline ends. Germline V gene data show CDR1 as LNHDA and CDR2 as SQIVND (reference sequence). The CDR3 totals 18 residues.

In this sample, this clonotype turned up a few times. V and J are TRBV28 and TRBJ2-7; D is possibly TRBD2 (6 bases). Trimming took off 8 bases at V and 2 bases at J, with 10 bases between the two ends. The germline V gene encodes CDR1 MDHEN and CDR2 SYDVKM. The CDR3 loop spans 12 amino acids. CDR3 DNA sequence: TGTGCCAGCCACGGGGGAACCTACGAGCAGTACTTC. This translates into CASHGGTYEQYF.

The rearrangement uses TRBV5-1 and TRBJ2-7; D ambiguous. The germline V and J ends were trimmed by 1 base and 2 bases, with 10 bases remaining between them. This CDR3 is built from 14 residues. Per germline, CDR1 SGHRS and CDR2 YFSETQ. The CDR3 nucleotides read TGCGCCAGCAGCTTGACTGACGGAACCTACGAGCAGTACTTC. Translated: CASSLTDGTYEQYF.

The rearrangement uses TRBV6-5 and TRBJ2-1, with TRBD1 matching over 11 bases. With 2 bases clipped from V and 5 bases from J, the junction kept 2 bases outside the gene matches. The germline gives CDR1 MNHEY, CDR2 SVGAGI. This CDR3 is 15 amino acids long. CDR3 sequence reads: CASSYGTGGNNEQFF. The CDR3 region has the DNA TGTGCCAGCAGTTACGGGACAGGGGGTAACAATGAGCAGTTCTTC.

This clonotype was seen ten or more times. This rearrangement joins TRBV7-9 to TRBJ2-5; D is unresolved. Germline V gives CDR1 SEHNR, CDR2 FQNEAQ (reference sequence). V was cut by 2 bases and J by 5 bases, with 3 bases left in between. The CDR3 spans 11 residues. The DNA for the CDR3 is TGTGCCAGCAGCTTATTCGAGACCCAGTACTTC. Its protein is CASSLFETQYF.

Here the CDR3 DNA reads TGCAGTGCGGAACGGGGGAACCAAGAGACCCAGTACTTC. It is translated as CSAERGNQETQYF. This chain links TRBV20-1 with TRBJ2-5; possibly TRBD2 for D (6 bases). Looked up from germline, CDR1 is DFQATT and CDR2 is SNEGSKA (reference sequence). CDR3 size: 13 residues. With 6 bases removed from V and 0 bases from J, the gap between germline ends came to 11 bases.

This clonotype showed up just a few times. CDR3 sequence (DNA): TGCGCCAGCAGCTTAGATCACTTGAGTGGCTACACCTTC. This translates into CASSLDHLSGYTF. The chain couples TRBV5-1 to TRBJ1-2; no clear D. Trimming left V 2 bases short and J 7 bases short, with 12 bases between. This CDR3 is built from 13 residues. Germline lookup yields CDR1 SGHRS and CDR2 YFSETQ.

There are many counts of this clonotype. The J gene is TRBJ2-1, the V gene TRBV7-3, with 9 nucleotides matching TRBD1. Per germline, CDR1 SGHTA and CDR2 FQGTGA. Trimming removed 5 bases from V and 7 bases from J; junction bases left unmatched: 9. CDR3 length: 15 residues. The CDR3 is CASSDRDRVANEQFF. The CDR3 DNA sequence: TGTGCCAGCAGCGACCGGGACAGGGTAGCAAATGAGCAGTTCTTC.

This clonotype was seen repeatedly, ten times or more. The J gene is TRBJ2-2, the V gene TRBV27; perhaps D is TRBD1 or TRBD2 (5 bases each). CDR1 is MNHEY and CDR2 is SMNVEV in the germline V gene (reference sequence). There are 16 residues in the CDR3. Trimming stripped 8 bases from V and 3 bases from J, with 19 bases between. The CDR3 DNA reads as TGTGCCAGCGCAGGACACCTGAAGAGGGACACCGGGGAGCTGTTTTTT. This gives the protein CASAGHLKRDTGELFF.

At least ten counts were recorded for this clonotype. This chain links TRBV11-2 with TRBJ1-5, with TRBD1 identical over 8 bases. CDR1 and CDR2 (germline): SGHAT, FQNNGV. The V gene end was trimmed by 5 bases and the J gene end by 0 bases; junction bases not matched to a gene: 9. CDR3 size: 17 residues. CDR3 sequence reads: CASSASTGGVSNQPQHF. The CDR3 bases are TGTGCCAGCAGCGCGAGTACAGGGGGAGTTAGCAATCAGCCCCAGCATTTT.

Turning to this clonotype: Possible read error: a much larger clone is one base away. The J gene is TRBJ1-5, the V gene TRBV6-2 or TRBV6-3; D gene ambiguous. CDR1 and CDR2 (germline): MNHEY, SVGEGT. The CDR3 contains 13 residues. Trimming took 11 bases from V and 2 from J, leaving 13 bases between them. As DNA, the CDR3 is TGTGCCTGCATTCTTGGGGGCAATCAGCCCCAGCATTTT. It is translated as CACILGGNQPQHF.

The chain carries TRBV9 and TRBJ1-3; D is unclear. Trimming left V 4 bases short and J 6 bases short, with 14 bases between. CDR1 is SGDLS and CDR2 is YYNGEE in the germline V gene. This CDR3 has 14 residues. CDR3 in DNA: TGTGCCAGCAGCCCGTACGGAGAGGAAAACACCATATATTTT. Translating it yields CASSPYGEENTIYF. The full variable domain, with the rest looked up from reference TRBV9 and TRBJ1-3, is DSGVTQTPKHLITATGQRVTLRCSPRSGDLSVYWYQQSLDQGLQFLIQYYNGEERAKGNILERFSAQQFPDLHSELNLSSLELGDSALYFCASSPYGEENTIYFGEGSWLTVV.

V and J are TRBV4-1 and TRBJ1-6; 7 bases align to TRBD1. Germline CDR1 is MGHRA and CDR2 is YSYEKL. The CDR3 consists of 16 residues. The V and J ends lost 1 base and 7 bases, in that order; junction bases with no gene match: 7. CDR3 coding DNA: TGCGCCAGCAGCCAAGGCCACAGGGGACGAAATTCACCCCTCCACTTT. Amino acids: CASSQGHRGRNSPLHF.

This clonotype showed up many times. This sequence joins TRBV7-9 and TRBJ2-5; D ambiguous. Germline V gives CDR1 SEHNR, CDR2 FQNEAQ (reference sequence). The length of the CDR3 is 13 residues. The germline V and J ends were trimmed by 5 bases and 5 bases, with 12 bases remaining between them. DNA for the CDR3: TGTGCCAGCAGCGAAGACCAGTTGGAGACCCAGTACTTC. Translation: CASSEDQLETQYF.

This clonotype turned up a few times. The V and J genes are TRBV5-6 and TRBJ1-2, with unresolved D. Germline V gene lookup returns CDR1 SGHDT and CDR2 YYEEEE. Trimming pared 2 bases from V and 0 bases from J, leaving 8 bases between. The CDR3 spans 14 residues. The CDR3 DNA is TGTGCCAGCAGCTTTGGCGGAGCTAACTATGGCTACACCTTC. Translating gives CASSFGGANYGYTF.

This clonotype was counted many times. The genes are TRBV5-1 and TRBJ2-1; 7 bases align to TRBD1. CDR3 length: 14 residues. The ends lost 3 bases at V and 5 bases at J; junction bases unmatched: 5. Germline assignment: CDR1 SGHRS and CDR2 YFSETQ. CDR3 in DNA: TGCGCCAGCAGCTACACAACAGGGGACAATGAGCAGTTCTTC. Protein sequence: CASSYTTGDNEQFF.

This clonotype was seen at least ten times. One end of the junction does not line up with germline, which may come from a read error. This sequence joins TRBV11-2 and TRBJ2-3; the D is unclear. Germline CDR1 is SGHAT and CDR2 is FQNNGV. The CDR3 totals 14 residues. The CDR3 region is CTSSLKLGTDTQYF. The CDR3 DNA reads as TGTACCAGCAGCTTAAAGTTGGGTACAGATACGCAGTATTTT.

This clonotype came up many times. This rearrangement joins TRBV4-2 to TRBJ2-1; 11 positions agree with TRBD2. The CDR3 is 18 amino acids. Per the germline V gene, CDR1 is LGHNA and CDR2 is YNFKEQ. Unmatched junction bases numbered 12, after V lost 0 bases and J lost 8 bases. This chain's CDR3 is CASSQDPSGGPRGHEQFF. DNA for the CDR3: TGTGCCAGCAGCCAAGATCCTAGCGGGGGGCCGAGGGGCCATGAGCAGTTCTTC.

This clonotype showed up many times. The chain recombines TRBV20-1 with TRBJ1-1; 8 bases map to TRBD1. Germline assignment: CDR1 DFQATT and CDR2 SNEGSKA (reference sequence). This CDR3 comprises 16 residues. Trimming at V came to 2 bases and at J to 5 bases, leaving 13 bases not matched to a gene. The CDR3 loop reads CSARYQGAATNTEAFF. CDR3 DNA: TGCAGTGCTAGATATCAGGGGGCGGCGACGAATACTGAAGCTTTCTTT.

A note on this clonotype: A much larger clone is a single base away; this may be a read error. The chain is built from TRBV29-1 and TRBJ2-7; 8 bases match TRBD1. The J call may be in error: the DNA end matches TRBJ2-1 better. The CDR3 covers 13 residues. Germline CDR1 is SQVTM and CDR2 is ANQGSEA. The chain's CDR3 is CSVEGTGGYEQFF. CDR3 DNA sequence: TGCAGCGTTGAGGGGACAGGTGGCTACGAGCAGTTCTTC.

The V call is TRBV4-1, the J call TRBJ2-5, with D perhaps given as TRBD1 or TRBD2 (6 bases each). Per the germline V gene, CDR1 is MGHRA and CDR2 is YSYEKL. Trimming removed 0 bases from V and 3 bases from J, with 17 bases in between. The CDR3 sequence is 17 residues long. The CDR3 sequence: CASSQEMEGHREETQYF. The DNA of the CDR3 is TGCGCCAGCAGCCAAGAAATGGAGGGACACAGAGAAGAGACCCAGTACTTC.

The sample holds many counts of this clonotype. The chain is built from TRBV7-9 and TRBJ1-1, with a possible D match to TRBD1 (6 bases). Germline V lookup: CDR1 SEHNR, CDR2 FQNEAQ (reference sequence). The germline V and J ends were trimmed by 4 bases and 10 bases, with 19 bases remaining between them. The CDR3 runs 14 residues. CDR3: CASSSLGDTGGAFF. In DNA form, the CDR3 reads TGTGCCAGCAGCTCCCTGGGGGACACTGGGGGAGCTTTCTTT.

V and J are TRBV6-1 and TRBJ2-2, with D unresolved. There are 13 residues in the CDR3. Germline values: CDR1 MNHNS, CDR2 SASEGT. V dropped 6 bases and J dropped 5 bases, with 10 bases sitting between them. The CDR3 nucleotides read TGTGCCAGCAGGCAGCTTTGGACCGGGGAGCTGTTTTTT. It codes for CASRQLWTGELFF.